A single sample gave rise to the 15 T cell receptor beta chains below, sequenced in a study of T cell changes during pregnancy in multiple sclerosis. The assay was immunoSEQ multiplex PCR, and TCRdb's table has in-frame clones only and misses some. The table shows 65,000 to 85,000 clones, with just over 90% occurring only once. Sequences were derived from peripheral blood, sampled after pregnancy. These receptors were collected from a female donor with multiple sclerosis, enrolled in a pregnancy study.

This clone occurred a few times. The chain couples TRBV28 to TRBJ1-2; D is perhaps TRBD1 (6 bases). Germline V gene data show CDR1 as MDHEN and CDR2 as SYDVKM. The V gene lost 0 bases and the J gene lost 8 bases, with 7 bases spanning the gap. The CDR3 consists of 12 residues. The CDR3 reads CASSLWQGGYTF. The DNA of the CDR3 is TGTGCCAGCAGTTTATGGCAGGGGGGCTACACCTTC.

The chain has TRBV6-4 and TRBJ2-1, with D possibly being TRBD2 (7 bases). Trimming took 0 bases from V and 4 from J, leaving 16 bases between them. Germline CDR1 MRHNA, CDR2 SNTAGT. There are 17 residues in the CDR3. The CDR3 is CASSDSPSGGGYNEQFF. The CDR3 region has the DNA TGTGCCAGCAGTGACTCTCCTAGCGGAGGGGGATACAATGAGCAGTTCTTC.

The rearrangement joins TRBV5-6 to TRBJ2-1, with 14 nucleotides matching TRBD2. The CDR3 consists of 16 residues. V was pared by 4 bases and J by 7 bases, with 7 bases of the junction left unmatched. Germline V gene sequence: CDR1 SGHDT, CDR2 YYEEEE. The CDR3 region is CASSGGTSGSLNEQFF. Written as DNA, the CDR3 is TGTGCCAGCAGCGGAGGGACTAGCGGGAGTTTGAATGAGCAGTTCTTC.

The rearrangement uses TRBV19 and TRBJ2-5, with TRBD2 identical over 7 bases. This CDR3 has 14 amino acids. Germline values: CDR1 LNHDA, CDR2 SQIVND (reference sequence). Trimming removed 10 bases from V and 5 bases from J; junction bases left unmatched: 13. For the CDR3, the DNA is TGTGCCACCCGATCGGGGACTAAACGGGAGACCCAGTACTTC. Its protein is CATRSGTKRETQYF.

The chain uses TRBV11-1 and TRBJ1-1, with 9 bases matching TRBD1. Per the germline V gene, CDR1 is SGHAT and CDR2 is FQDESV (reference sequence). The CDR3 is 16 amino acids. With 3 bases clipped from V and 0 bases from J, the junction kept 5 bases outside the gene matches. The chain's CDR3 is CASSLAGQGLNTEAFF. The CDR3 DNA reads TGTGCCAGCAGCTTGGCGGGACAGGGACTGAACACTGAAGCTTTCTTT.

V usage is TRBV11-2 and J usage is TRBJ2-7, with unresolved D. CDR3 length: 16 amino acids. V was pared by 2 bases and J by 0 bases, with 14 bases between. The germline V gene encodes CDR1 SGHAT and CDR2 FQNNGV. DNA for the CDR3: TGTGCCAGCAGCTTACACGCGGCCACCCCCTCCTACGAGCAGTACTTC. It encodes CASSLHAATPSYEQYF.

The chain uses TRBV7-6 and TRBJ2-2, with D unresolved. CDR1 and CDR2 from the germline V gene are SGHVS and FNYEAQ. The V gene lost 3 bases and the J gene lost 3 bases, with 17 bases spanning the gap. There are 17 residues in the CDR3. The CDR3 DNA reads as TGTGCCAGCAGCTTCTCCCCATCAACAGTCTACACCGGGGAGCTGTTTTTT. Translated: CASSFSPSTVYTGELFF.

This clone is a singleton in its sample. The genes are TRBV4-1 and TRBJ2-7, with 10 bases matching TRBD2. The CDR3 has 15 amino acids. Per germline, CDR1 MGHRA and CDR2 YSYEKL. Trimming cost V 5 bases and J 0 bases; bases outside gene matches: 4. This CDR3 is CASSFGTSASYEQYF. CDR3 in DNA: TGCGCCAGCAGCTTTGGGACTAGCGCCTCCTACGAGCAGTACTTC.

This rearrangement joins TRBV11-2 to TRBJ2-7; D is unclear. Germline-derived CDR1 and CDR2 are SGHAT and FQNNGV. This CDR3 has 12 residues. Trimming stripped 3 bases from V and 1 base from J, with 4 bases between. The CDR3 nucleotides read TGTGCCAGCAGCTTTAATTCCTACGAGCAGTACTTC. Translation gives CASSFNSYEQYF. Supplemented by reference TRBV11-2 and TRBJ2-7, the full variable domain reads EAGVAQSPRYKIIEKRQSVAFWCNPISGHATLYWYQQILGQGPKLLIQFQNNGVVDDSQLPKDRFSAERLKGVDSTLKIQPAKLEDSAVYLCASSFNSYEQYFGPGTRLTVT.

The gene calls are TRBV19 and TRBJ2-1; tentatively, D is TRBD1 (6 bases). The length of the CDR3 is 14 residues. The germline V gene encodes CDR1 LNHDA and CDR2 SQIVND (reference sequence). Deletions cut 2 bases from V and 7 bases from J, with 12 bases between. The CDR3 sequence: CASSILARGNEQFF. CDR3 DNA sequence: TGTGCCAGTAGTATACTCGCGAGGGGGAATGAGCAGTTCTTC.

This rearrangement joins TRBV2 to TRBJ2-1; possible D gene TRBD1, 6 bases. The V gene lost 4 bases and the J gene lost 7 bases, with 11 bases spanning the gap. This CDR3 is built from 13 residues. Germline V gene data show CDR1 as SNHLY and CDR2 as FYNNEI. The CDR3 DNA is TGTGCCAGCAGTGGCAGGGGATTGAATGAGCAGTTCTTC. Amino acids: CASSGRGLNEQFF.

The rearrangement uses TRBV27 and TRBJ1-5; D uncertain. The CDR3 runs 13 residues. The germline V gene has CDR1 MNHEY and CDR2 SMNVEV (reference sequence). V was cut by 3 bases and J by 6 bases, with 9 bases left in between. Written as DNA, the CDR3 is TGTGCCAGCAGTTTCGGGTTGGGTCAGCCCCAGCATTTT. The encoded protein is CASSFGLGQPQHF.

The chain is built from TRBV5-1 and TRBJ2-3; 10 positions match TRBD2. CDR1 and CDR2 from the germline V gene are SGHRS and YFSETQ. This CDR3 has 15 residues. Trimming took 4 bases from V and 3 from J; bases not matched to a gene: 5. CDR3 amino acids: CASSPSGSGTDTQYF. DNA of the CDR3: TGCGCCAGCAGCCCTAGCGGGAGTGGGACAGATACGCAGTATTTT. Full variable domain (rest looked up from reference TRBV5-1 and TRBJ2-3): KAGVTQTPRYLIKTRGQQVTLSCSPISGHRSVSWYQQTPGQGLQFLFEYFSETQRNKGNFPGRFSGRQFSNSRSEMNVSTLELGDSALYLCASSPSGSGTDTQYFGPGTRLTVL.

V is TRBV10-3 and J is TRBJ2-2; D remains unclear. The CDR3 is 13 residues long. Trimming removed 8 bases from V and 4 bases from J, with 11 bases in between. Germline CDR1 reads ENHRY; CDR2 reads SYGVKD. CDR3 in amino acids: CAIASSSTGELFF. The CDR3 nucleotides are TGTGCCATCGCGAGTTCTAGCACCGGGGAGCTGTTTTTT.

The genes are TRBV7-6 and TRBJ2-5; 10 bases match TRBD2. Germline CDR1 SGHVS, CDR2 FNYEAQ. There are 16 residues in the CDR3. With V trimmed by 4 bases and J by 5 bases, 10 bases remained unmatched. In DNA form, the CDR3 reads TGTGCCAGCAGCTCCACAGCGGGAGGGCCGTGGGAGACCCAGTACTTC. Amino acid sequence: CASSSTAGGPWETQYF. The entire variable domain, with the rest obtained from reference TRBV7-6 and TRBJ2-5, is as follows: GAGVSQSPRYKVTKRGQDVALRCDPISGHVSLYWYRQALGQGPEFLTYFNYEAQQDKSGLPNDRFSAERPEGSISTLTIQRTEQRDSAMYRCASSSTAGGPWETQYFGPGTRLLVL.